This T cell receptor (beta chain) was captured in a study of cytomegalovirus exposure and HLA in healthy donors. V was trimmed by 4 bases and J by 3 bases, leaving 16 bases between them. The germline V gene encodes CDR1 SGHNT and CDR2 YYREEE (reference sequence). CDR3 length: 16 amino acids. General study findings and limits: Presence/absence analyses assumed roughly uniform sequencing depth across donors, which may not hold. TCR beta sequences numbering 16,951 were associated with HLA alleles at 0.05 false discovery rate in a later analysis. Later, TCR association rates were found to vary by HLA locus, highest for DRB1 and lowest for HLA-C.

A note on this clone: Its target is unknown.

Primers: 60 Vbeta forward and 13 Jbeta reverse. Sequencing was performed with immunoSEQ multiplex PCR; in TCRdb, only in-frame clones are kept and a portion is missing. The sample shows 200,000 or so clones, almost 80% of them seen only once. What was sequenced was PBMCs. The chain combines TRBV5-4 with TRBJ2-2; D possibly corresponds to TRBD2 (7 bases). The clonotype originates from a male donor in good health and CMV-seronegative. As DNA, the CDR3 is TGTGCCAGCAGCACGCACGGGGGGCAGGACACCGGGGAGCTGTTTTTT. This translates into CASSTHGGQDTGELFF.